The rows below give T cell receptor beta chains drawn from one sample of a study of technical replicates of blood from several donors. The protocol was immunoSEQ multiplex PCR, while the TCRdb copy is restricted to in-frame clones and leaves out a portion. The sample carries some 83,000 clones, about 92% recorded once. Sequencing was performed on T cells isolated from PBMCs. These receptors all stem from a human donor in good health. Each CDR3 is given with its conserved first and last residue. D genes are given only for firm matches. Clone size is shown for a subset of rows, as once, few, many or a class of expanded clone.

D,V,size,J,CDR3,DNA
TRBD1,TRBV15,.,TRBJ1-2,CATSRDRVHGYTF,TGTGCCACCAGCAGGGACAGGGTACATGGCTACACCTTC
TRBD2,TRBV11-3,.,TRBJ2-5,CASSLPAGVETQYF,TGTGCCAGCAGCTTACCAGCGGGAGTCGAGACCCAGTACTTC
TRBD2,TRBV11-1,once,TRBJ2-7,CASSPGLPGLRTSYEQYF,TGTGCCAGCAGCCCGGGGTTACCGGGACTACGGACGAGTTACGAGCAGTACTTC
.,TRBV6-5,.,TRBJ2-5,CASSYTGGMEPQYF,TGTGCCAGCAGTTACACCGGGGGAATGGAGCCCCAGTACTTC
.,TRBV6-5,.,TRBJ1-2,CASSYEQGYGYTF,TGTGCCAGCAGTTACGAGCAGGGCTATGGCTACACCTTC
.,TRBV7-9,.,TRBJ2-1,CASSPNQNSEQFF,TGTGCCAGCAGCCCGAATCAAAATAGTGAGCAGTTCTTC
.,TRBV27,.,TRBJ1-1,CASSLMGQVNTEAFF,TGTGCCAGCAGCCTAATGGGGCAGGTGAACACTGAAGCTTTCTTT
.,TRBV27,.,TRBJ2-2,CASRSWDWTNTGELFF,TGTGCCAGCAGGAGCTGGGACTGGACGAACACCGGGGAGCTGTTTTTT
.,TRBV4-1,.,TRBJ1-1,CASSHRGNTEAFF,TGCGCCAGCAGCCATCGGGGGAACACTGAAGCTTTCTTT
TRBD1,TRBV9,.,TRBJ2-1,CASSGSRDRDYNEQFF,TGTGCCAGCAGCGGGAGCCGGGACAGAGACTACAATGAGCAGTTCTTC
.,TRBV28,.,TRBJ1-1,CASSGPGHVNTEAFF,TGTGCCAGCAGTGGGCCGGGACACGTGAACACTGAAGCTTTCTTT
.,TRBV10-3,.,TRBJ2-3,CAIKVQEATDTQYF,TGTGCCATCAAGGTCCAGGAGGCCACAGATACGCAGTATTTT
TRBD2,TRBV30,once,TRBJ2-1,CAWSDSGSSYNEQFF,TGTGCCTGGAGTGATAGCGGGAGCTCTTACAATGAGCAGTTCTTC
TRBD1,TRBV2,.,TRBJ1-1,CASCNIGGHTEAFF,TGTGCCAGCTGCAACATAGGGGGCCACACTGAAGCTTTCTTT
.,TRBV2,.,TRBJ1-5,CASSEAGGKPQHF,TGTGCCAGCAGTGAAGCGGGAGGAAAGCCCCAGCATTTT
.,TRBV5-5,once,TRBJ2-7,CASSLVQGTYEQYF,TGTGCCAGCAGCTTGGTGCAGGGGACCTACGAGCAGTACTTC
.,TRBV9,.,TRBJ2-5,CASSVDDRRGETQYF,TGTGCCAGCAGCGTAGACGACAGGAGAGGAGAGACCCAGTACTTC
.,TRBV6-6,.,TRBJ2-7,CASGDISYEQYF,TGTGCCAGCGGGGACATCTCCTACGAGCAGTACTTC
.,TRBV10-3,once,TRBJ1-2,CAISESILQANYGYTF,TGTGCCATCAGTGAGTCCATTTTGCAGGCCAACTATGGCTACACCTTC
.,TRBV6-5,once,TRBJ2-1,CASSPQSHNEQFF,TGTGCCAGCAGCCCCCAGTCCCACAATGAGCAGTTCTTC
.,TRBV6-1,once,TRBJ1-1,CASSPQSMTEAFF,TGTGCCAGCAGTCCGCAGTCCATGACTGAAGCTTTCTTT
TRBD1,TRBV14,.,TRBJ1-3,CASSHGTAGNTIYF,TGTGCCAGCAGCCATGGGACAGCTGGAAACACCATATATTTT
.,TRBV9,.,TRBJ1-4,CASSVRDYEKLFF,TGTGCCAGCAGCGTTCGGGATTATGAAAAACTGTTTTTT
TRBD2,TRBV11-3,.,TRBJ2-1,CASSLRGLDYNEQFF,TGTGCCAGCAGCTTAAGGGGACTAGATTACAATGAGCAGTTCTTC
TRBD1,TRBV25-1,once,TRBJ1-2,CASRDRQGGGYTF,TGTGCCAGCAGGGACAGACAGGGGGGGGGCTACACCTTC
.,TRBV4-2,.,TRBJ1-5,CASSQGPGAYQPQHF,TGTGCCAGCAGCCAAGGCCCAGGGGCCTATCAGCCCCAGCATTTT
TRBD1,TRBV14,.,TRBJ2-7,CASSPQGLLSYEQYF,TGTGCCAGCAGCCCACAGGGGCTCCTCTCCTACGAGCAGTACTTC
.,TRBV2,.,TRBJ2-6,CASSGEYSGANVLTF,TGTGCCAGCAGTGGGGAGTACTCTGGGGCCAACGTCCTGACTTTC
.,TRBV5-6,.,TRBJ1-1,CASSLDRPNTEAFF,TGTGCCAGCAGCTTAGACAGGCCGAACACTGAAGCTTTCTTT
TRBD1,TRBV27,.,TRBJ1-5,CASSLTGGSNQPQHF,TGTGCCAGCAGTCTAACAGGGGGGAGCAATCAGCCCCAGCATTTT
TRBD2,TRBV10-3,.,TRBJ2-2,CAAQPGVSGAGELFF,TGTGCCGCCCAACCGGGGGTGAGCGGGGCCGGGGAGCTGTTTTTT
.,TRBV19,.,TRBJ2-5,CASSPGTLETQYF,TGTGCCAGTAGCCCAGGGACACTCGAGACCCAGTACTTC
TRBD1,TRBV5-1,.,TRBJ2-7,CASSLAGRGNEQYF,TGCGCCAGCAGCTTGGCCGGCAGGGGGAACGAGCAGTACTTC
.,TRBV7-2,.,TRBJ2-5,CASTPDSLQETQYF,TGTGCCAGCACCCCGGACTCTTTACAAGAGACCCAGTACTTC
.,TRBV27,.,TRBJ2-1,CASASSGGYNEQFF,TGTGCCAGCGCATCGAGCGGAGGTTACAATGAGCAGTTCTTC
.,TRBV11-3,.,TRBJ2-7,CASSFGMSYEQYF,TGTGCCAGCAGCTTCGGTATGTCCTACGAGCAGTACTTC
.,TRBV7-9,.,TRBJ2-4,CASSLDQGNIQYF,TGTGCCAGCAGCCTCGACCAGGGGAACATTCAGTACTTC
TRBD1,TRBV29-1,once,TRBJ1-1,CSISTGGRGTEAFF,TGCAGCATTTCAACAGGGGGCCGGGGCACTGAAGCTTTCTTT
.,TRBV7-2,once,TRBJ2-7,CASSLAQGYEQYF,TGTGCCAGCAGCTTAGCGCAGGGCTACGAGCAGTACTTC
TRBD2,TRBV12-5,.,TRBJ2-1,CASGLVVRIEGLAGETDEQFF,TGTGCTAGTGGTTTGGTAGTGAGGATCGAAGGACTAGCGGGAGAAACGGATGAGCAGTTCTTC
.,TRBV7-8,.,TRBJ1-2,CASSLAFDRNYGYTF,TGTGCCAGCAGCTTAGCGTTCGACAGGAACTATGGCTACACCTTC
TRBD2,TRBV9,.,TRBJ2-7,CASSVGGAGGYEQYF,TGTGCCAGCAGCGTAGGTGGGGCGGGGGGCTACGAGCAGTACTTC
TRBD1,TRBV6-6,.,TRBJ2-7,CASSLDRDEQYF,TGTGCCAGCAGCTTGGACAGGGACGAGCAGTACTTC
TRBD1,TRBV7-3,.,TRBJ1-1,CASSLVGTGLNTEAFF,TGTGCCAGCAGCTTAGTAGGGACAGGGTTGAACACTGAAGCTTTCTTT
TRBD1,TRBV7-3,.,TRBJ2-7,CASSSGTARDEQYF,TGTGCCAGCAGCTCCGGGACAGCTAGGGACGAGCAGTACTTC
.,TRBV7-2,.,TRBJ2-7,CASSLGTARGYEQYF,TGTGCCAGCAGCTTAGGGACAGCCCGAGGCTACGAGCAGTACTTC